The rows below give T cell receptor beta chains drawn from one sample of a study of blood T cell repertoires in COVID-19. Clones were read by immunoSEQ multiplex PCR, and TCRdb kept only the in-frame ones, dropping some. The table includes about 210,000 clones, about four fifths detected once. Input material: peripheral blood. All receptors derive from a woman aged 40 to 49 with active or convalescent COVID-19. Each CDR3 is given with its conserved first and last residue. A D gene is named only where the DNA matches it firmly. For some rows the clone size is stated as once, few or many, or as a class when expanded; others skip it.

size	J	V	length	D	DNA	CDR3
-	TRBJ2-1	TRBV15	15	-	TGTGCCACCAGCAGCCGAATACAGAGATACAATGAGCAGTTCTTC	CATSSRIQRYNEQFF
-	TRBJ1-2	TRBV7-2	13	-	TGTGCCAGCAGCATACAGGGAAGGATTATCTACACCTTC	CASSIQGRIIYTF
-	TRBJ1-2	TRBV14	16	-	TGTGCCAGCAGCCAAGATTTAGGGGGGGACGTGTATGGCTACACCTTC	CASSQDLGGDVYGYTF
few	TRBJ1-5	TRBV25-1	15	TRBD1	TGTGCCAGCAGTGGGGGACAGGGAGGCAATCAGCCCCAGCATTTT	CASSGGQGGNQPQHF
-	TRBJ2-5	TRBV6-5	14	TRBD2	TGTGCCAGCAGTTACATAGCGGGAGTAGAGACCCAGTACTTC	CASSYIAGVETQYF
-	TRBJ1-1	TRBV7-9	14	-	TGTGCCAGCAGCTACAGGGACGCGAACACTGAAGCTTTCTTT	CASSYRDANTEAFF
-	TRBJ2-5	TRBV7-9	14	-	TGTGCCAGCAGCCACCCCAACGGGGAGGAGACCCAGTACTTC	CASSHPNGEETQYF
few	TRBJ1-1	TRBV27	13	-	TGTGCCAGCTGGAAAGAGGAGGGCGGGGAAGCTTTCTTT	CASWKEEGGEAFF
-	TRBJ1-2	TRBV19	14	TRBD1	TGTGCCAGTAGTCCCGGGACAGCGATTTATGGCTACACCTTC	CASSPGTAIYGYTF
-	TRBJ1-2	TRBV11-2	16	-	TGTGCCAGCAGCTTAGAATCGGCGAGGGAACACTATGGCTACACCTTC	CASSLESAREHYGYTF
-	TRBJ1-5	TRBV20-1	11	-	TGCAGTGCAGCAAGCAATCAGCCCCAGCATTTT	CSAASNQPQHF
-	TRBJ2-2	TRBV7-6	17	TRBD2	TGTGCCAGCAGCCCGACCCTAGCGGGAGTAAACACCGGGGAGCTGTTTTTT	CASSPTLAGVNTGELFF
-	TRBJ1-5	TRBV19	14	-	TGTGCCAGTAGTTGGCAGGGTAGCAATCAGCCCCAGCATTTT	CASSWQGSNQPQHF
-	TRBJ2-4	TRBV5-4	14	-	TGTGCCAGCAGCTTGCGGGACACCCAAAACATTCAGTACTTC	CASSLRDTQNIQYF
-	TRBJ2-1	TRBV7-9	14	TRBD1	TGTGCCAGCAGCACCGGGGACAGGGCAGGAGAGCAGTTCTTC	CASSTGDRAGEQFF
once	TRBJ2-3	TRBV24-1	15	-	TGTGCCACCAGTGAAAACAGGGAAGCCACAGATACGCAGTATTTT	CATSENREATDTQYF
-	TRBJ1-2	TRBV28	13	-	TGTGCCAGCCAAGACAGCACTCTCTATGGCTACACCTTC	CASQDSTLYGYTF
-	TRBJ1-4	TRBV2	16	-	TGTGCCAGCAGTGAAGAGGGAAGGGGATTGATTGAAAAACTGTTTTTT	CASSEEGRGLIEKLFF
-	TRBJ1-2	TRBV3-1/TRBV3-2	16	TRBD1	TGTGCCAGCAGCTATATCCCGGGACAGGGTTCCTATGGCTACACCTTC	CASSYIPGQGSYGYTF
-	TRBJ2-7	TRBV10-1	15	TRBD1	TGCGCCAGCAGTGCACAACAGGGGCGCCGGTACGAGCAGTACTTC	CASSAQQGRRYEQYF
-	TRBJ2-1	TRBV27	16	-	TGTGCCAGCAGTCCCATCGAAGGCAGCGCCTACAATGAGCAGTTCTTC	CASSPIEGSAYNEQFF
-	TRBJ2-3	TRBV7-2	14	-	TGTGCCAGCAGCCGGCTAGCGCAGGCAGATACGCAGTATTTT	CASSRLAQADTQYF
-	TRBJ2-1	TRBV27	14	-	TGTGCCAGCAGCCGCCAAAGCCTCGCCAATGAGCAGTTCTTC	CASSRQSLANEQFF
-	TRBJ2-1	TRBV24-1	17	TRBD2	TGTGCCACCAGTGGGCAGCTCAGCGGGAGAGAATACAATGAGCAGTTCTTC	CATSGQLSGREYNEQFF
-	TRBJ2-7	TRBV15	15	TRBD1	TGTGCCACCAGCAGGGCTAGACAGGGGACCTACGAGCAGTACTTC	CATSRARQGTYEQYF
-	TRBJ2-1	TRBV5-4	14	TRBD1	TGTGCCAGCATCGTGGACAGGGATTACAATGAGCAGTTCTTC	CASIVDRDYNEQFF
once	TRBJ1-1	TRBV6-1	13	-	TGTGCCAGCAGTGACCCGGCGGGAGGATCAGCTTTCTTT	CASSDPAGGSAFF
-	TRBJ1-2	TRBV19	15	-	TGTGCCAGTAGTATCACGCAGGGTAATAACTATGGCTACACCTTC	CASSITQGNNYGYTF
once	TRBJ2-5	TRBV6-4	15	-	TGTGCCAGTCCCCCCGGGTACAGGGTAATGGAGACCCAGTACTTC	CASPPGYRVMETQYF
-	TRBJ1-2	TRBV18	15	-	TGTGCCAGCTCACCTCCGGACGAGCGGCCCTATGGCTACACCTTC	CASSPPDERPYGYTF
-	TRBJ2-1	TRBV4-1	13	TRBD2	TGCGCCAGCAGCCAGATAGGACTAGTTTCATGGGTCTTC	CASSQIGLVSWVF
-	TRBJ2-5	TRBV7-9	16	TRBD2	TGTGCCAGCAGCATGGGGACTAGCGGGGGGCAAGAGACCCAGTACTTC	CASSMGTSGGQETQYF
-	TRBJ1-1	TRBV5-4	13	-	TGTGCCAGCAGCTTCAGAAGCGACGCTGAAGCTTTCTTT	CASSFRSDAEAFF
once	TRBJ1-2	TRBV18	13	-	TGTGCCAGCTCTCGCGACACGGCGTATGGCTACACCTTC	CASSRDTAYGYTF
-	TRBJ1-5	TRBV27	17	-	TGTGCCAGCAGTTTATCGTACCCCGAAAGAGCTGATCAGCCCCAGCATTTT	CASSLSYPERADQPQHF
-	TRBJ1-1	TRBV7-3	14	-	TGTGCCAGCAGCTTAAGCGGGGGGACACTTGAAGCTTTCTTT	CASSLSGGTLEAFF
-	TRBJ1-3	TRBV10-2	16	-	TGCGCCAGCAGTGAAGGAATAGCCTTCTCTGGAAACACCATATATTTT	CASSEGIAFSGNTIYF
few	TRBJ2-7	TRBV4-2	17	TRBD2	TGTGCCAGCAGCCACCCGAACCGGGACTACACGTCCTACGAGCAGTACTTC	CASSHPNRDYTSYEQYF
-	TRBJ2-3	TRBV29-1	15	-	TGCAGCGTTGCGCCGGGAAGAGGGCGCACAGATACGCAGTATTTT	CSVAPGRGRTDTQYF
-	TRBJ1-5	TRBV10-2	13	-	TGCGCCAGCAGTCAGCGGGAGAATCAGCCCCAGCATTTT	CASSQRENQPQHF
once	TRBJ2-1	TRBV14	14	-	TGTGCCAGCAGCCACTCCTTATACTACAATGAGCAGTTCTTC	CASSHSLYYNEQFF
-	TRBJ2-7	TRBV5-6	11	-	TGTGCCAGCAGCTCAAACTACGAGCAGTACTTC	CASSSNYEQYF
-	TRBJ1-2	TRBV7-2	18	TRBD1	TGTGCCAGCAGCTTAAGTACAGGGGGCTCTTTCGCACTATATGGCTACACCTTC	CASSLSTGGSFALYGYTF